These 18 T cell receptor beta chains were all obtained from the same sample, sequenced in a study of OX40 agonist ivuxolimab in advanced cancers. Sequenced by immunoSEQ multiplex PCR; TCRdb stores in-frame clones only, minus some. The data contain 30,000 to 40,000 clones, 70% to 85% of them singletons. The specimen was CD4+ or CD8+ T cells sorted from blood, collected in a trial of the OX40 agonist ivuxolimab. Receptors were obtained from an adult with an advanced solid tumor such as melanoma, head and neck, liver or kidney cancer.

The chain links TRBV6-4 to TRBJ2-1; TRBD1 matches 9 bases. V was pared by 4 bases and J by 6 bases, with 10 bases of the junction left unmatched. CDR3 size: 16 residues. Germline CDR1 and CDR2: MRHNA and SNTAGT. CDR3 DNA: TGTGCCAGCAGTGTTGGTGGGGACAGGGAAGGCAATGAGCAGTTCTTC. It encodes CASSVGGDREGNEQFF.

The chain is built from TRBV5-1 and TRBJ1-1, with D uncertain. V was shortened by 0 bases and J by 6 bases, with 9 bases between the two germline ends. The germline gives CDR1 SGHRS, CDR2 YFSETQ. This CDR3 is built from 13 residues. CDR3 DNA sequence: TGCGCCAGCAGCTTGGGGGAGATTTCTGAAGCTTTCTTT. Translated, it gives CASSLGEISEAFF.

The chain joins TRBV28 to TRBJ1-2; D call uncertain. V dropped 5 bases and J dropped 5 bases, with 21 bases sitting between them. This CDR3 has 16 residues. Germline V gene lookup returns CDR1 MDHEN and CDR2 SYDVKM. This CDR3 reads CASSPPSYQAEYGYTF. In nucleotides, the CDR3 is TGTGCCAGCAGTCCCCCCTCCTACCAGGCGGAGTATGGCTACACCTTC.

CDR3 coding DNA: TGTGCCAGCAGCTTAGCCCGCGCGGAGACCTACGAGCAGTACTTC. It encodes CASSLARAETYEQYF. The V call is TRBV7-9, the J call TRBJ2-7; D is undetermined. CDR1 and CDR2 (germline): SEHNR, FQNEAQ (reference sequence). The CDR3 length is 15 residues. Trimming stripped 0 bases from V and 2 bases from J, with 11 bases between.

The sample holds a few counts of this clone. The chain combines TRBV7-3 with TRBJ2-2; D is unresolved. The CDR3 loop spans 15 amino acids. CDR1 and CDR2 from the germline V gene are SGHTA and FQGTGA. The V and J ends lost 5 bases and 5 bases respectively, with 15 bases between them. CDR3 DNA: TGTGCCAGCAGCCGTCAAGGTTGGGGAACCGGGGAGCTGTTTTTT. Encoded protein: CASSRQGWGTGELFF.

The chain uses TRBV6-1 and TRBJ2-2; 7 bases align to TRBD2. The CDR3 runs to 15 residues. Per germline, CDR1 MNHNS and CDR2 SASEGT. V trimming: 7 bases; J trimming: 8 bases; junction bases outside the gene matches: 13. CDR3: CASKEYGGEGGELFF. The CDR3, as DNA: TGTGCCAGCAAAGAGTATGGCGGGGAGGGGGGGGAGCTGTTTTTT.

The genes are TRBV27 and TRBJ2-1, with TRBD2 matching 10 bases. Germline V lookup: CDR1 MNHEY, CDR2 SMNVEV (reference sequence). Trimming removed 6 bases from V and 3 bases from J; junction bases left unmatched: 8. The CDR3 runs 16 residues. The CDR3 sequence is CASSRSGGSVYNEQFF. The CDR3 coding sequence is TGTGCCAGCAGCCGTAGCGGGGGGAGCGTCTACAATGAGCAGTTCTTC.

This clone was counted once. This sequence joins TRBV7-9 and TRBJ2-7, with D perhaps matching TRBD2 (5 bases). The CDR3 extends over 13 amino acids. V gave up 2 bases and J gave up 4 bases, with 9 bases separating them. CDR1 SEHNR and CDR2 FQNEAQ come from the germline V gene (reference sequence). CDR3 DNA sequence: TGTGCCAGCAGCTTAAAGGGAGATTACGAGCAGTACTTC. It specifies CASSLKGDYEQYF.

The V and J genes are TRBV6-5 and TRBJ2-4; D remains ambiguous. The V gene's germline CDR1 is MNHEY and CDR2 SVGAGI. The CDR3 consists of 14 residues. Deletions cut 4 bases from V and 2 bases from J, with 9 bases between. In DNA form, the CDR3 reads TGTGCCAGCAGTTCGGCGAGCTCCAAAAACATTCAGTACTTC. It codes for CASSSASSKNIQYF.

This chain uses TRBV27 with TRBJ2-2; 7 bases agree with TRBD1. The V gene end was trimmed by 5 bases and the J gene end by 4 bases; junction bases not matched to a gene: 7. Germline V gene lookup returns CDR1 MNHEY and CDR2 SMNVEV (reference sequence). The length of the CDR3 is 15 residues. The CDR3 nucleotides read TGTGCCAGCAGTCCACCAGGGGGTGGCACCGGGGAGCTGTTTTTT. Its translation is CASSPPGGGTGELFF.

CDR3 in amino acids: CASSLVGGDDEQYF. CDR3 bases: TGTGCCAGCAGCTTAGTCGGGGGTGACGACGAGCAGTACTTC. The chain uses TRBV7-2 and TRBJ2-7; D perhaps matches TRBD2 (6 bases). CDR3 size: 14 residues. Germline CDR1 is SGHTA and CDR2 is FQGNSA. V was shortened by 1 base and J by 5 bases, with 12 bases between the two germline ends.

This chain connects TRBV5-1 to TRBJ2-1, with D unclear. The germline V gene encodes CDR1 SGHRS and CDR2 YFSETQ. The CDR3 spans 14 residues. Trimming cost V 1 base and J 9 bases, with 14 bases left between them. CDR3 sequence (DNA): TGCGCCAGCAGCTTGTTCCCCTCGGCGGTTGAGCAGTTCTTC. Amino acids: CASSLFPSAVEQFF.

The chain is built from TRBV27 and TRBJ2-2; maybe TRBD1 (5 bases). The CDR3 is 13 amino acids. With 5 bases removed from V and 5 bases from J, the gap between germline ends came to 9 bases. Germline-derived CDR1 and CDR2 are MNHEY and SMNVEV (reference sequence). CDR3 sequence reads: CASSLQGTGELFF. Written as DNA, the CDR3 is TGTGCCAGCAGTCTCCAGGGAACCGGGGAGCTGTTTTTT.

V is TRBV11-2 and J is TRBJ2-2; 11 bases align to TRBD1. Germline lookup yields CDR1 SGHAT and CDR2 FQNNGV. The CDR3 has 18 amino acids. V was clipped by 1 base and J by 2 bases; unmatched bases: 6. The CDR3 DNA sequence: TGTGCCAGCAGCTTAGTGCGGTGGACAGGGGGCAACACCGGGGAGCTGTTTTTT. It yields the protein CASSLVRWTGGNTGELFF.

The rearrangement uses TRBV25-1 and TRBJ2-4; TRBD2 matches 8 bases. CDR1 and CDR2 (germline): MGHDK, SYGVNS. This CDR3 is 14 amino acids long. Trimming cost V 1 base and J 12 bases; bases outside gene matches: 8. CDR3 residues: CASSEFTSGRGQYF. The CDR3 nucleotides are TGTGCCAGCAGTGAATTTACTAGCGGAAGGGGTCAGTACTTC.

The chain combines TRBV11-2 with TRBJ2-3; no clear D gene. The ends were cut back, 5 bases at V and 2 bases at J, with 5 bases in the middle. CDR1 is SGHAT and CDR2 is FQNNGV in the germline V gene. This CDR3 is 12 amino acids long. The CDR3 loop is CASSLVTDTQYF. The DNA of the CDR3 is TGTGCCAGCAGCCTTGTCACAGATACGCAGTATTTT.

Here the CDR3 reads CASRGEPISYNEQFF. The CDR3 DNA reads TGTGCCAGCCGGGGTGAGCCTATCTCCTACAATGAGCAGTTCTTC. This chain links TRBV7-2 with TRBJ2-1; maybe TRBD2 (5 bases). Deletions cut 8 bases from V and 0 bases from J, with 14 bases between. This CDR3 has 15 residues. CDR1 is SGHTA, CDR2 FQGNSA, per germline.

V and J are TRBV7-9 and TRBJ2-7, with a tentative D call TRBD1 (8 bases). This CDR3 spans 13 amino acids. With 4 bases removed from V and 7 bases from J, the gap between germline ends came to 14 bases. Germline CDR1 and CDR2: SEHNR and FQNEAQ (reference sequence). The CDR3: CASSSYRGGEQYF. The DNA of the CDR3 is TGTGCCAGCAGCTCCTACAGGGGGGGGGAGCAGTACTTC.